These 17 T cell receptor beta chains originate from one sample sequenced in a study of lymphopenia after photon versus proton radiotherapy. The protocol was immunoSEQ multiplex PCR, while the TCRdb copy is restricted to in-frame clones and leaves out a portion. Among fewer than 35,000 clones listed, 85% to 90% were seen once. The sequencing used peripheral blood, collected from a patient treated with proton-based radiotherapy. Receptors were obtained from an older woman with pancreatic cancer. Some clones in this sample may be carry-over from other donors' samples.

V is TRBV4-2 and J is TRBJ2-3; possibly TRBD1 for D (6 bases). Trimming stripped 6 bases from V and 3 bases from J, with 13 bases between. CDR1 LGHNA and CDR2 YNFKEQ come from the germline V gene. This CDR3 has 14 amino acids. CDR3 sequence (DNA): TGTGCCAGCAGGAAAACAGGGTTGACAGATACGCAGTATTTT. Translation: CASRKTGLTDTQYF.

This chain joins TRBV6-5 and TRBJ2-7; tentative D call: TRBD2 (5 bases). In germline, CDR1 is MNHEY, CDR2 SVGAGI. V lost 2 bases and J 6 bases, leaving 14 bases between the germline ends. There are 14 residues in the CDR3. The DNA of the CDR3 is TGTGCCAGCAGTTACGGCTCCCGAGGGAGCGAGCAGTACTTC. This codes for CASSYGSRGSEQYF.

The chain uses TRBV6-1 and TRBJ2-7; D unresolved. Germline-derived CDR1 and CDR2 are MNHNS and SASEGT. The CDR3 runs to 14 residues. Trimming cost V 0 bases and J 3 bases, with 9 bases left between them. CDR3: CASSEAYLRYEQYF. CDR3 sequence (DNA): TGTGCCAGCAGTGAAGCATACCTGCGCTACGAGCAGTACTTC.

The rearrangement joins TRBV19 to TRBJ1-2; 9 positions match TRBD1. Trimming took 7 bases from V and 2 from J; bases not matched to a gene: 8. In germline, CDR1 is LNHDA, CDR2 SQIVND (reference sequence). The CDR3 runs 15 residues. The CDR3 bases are TGTGCCAGTACAAAGCCGGGACAGGGAAACTATGGCTACACCTTC. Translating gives CASTKPGQGNYGYTF. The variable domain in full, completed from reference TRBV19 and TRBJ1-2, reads DGGITQSPKYLFRKEGQNVTLSCEQNLNHDAMYWYRQDPGQGLRLIYYSQIVNDFQKGDIAEGYSVSREKKESFPLTVTSAQKNPTAFYLCASTKPGQGNYGYTFGSGTRLTVV.

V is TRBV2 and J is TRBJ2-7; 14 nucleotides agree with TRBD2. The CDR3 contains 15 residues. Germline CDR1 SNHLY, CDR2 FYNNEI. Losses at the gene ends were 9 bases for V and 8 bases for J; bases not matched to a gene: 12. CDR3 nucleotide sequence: TGTGCCAGACATGGGACTAGCGGGAGCAGTACGCAGCAGTACTTC. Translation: CARHGTSGSSTQQYF.

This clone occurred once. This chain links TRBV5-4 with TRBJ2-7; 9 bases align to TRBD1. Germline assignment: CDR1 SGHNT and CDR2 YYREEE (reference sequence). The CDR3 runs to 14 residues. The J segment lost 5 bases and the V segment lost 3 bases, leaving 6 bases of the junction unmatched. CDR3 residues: CASSSGQGSNEQYF. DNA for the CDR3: TGTGCCAGCAGCTCGGGACAGGGTTCTAACGAGCAGTACTTC.

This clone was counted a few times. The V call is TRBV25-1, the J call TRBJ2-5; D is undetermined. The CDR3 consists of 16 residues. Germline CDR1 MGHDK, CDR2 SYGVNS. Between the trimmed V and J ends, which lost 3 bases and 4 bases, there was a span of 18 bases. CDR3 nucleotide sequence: TGTGCCAGCAGTGATTGGAACCCGGAAGGTGGAGAGACCCAGTACTTC. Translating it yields CASSDWNPEGGETQYF. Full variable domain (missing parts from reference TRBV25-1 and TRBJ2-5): EADIYQTPRYLVIGTGKKITLECSQTMGHDKMYWYQQDPGMELHLIHYSYGVNSTEKGDLSSESTVSRIRTEHFPLTLESARPSHTSQYLCASSDWNPEGGETQYFGPGTRLLVL.

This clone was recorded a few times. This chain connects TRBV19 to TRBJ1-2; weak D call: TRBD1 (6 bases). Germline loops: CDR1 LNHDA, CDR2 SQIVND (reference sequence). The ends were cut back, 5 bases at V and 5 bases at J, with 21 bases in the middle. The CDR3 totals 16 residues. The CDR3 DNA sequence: TGTGCCAGTAGTCCCCCTCGTATCAGGGGCGGGTATGGCTACACCTTC. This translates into CASSPPRIRGGYGYTF. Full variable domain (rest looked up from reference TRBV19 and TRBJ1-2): DGGITQSPKYLFRKEGQNVTLSCEQNLNHDAMYWYRQDPGQGLRLIYYSQIVNDFQKGDIAEGYSVSREKKESFPLTVTSAQKNPTAFYLCASSPPRIRGGYGYTFGSGTRLTVV.

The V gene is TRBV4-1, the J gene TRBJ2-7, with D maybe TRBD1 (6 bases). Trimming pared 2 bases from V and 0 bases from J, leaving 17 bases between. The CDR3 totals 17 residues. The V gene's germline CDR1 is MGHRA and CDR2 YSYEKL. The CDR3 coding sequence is TGCGCCAGCAGCCAATCAGGGGCGACGGTGAGCTCCTACGAGCAGTACTTC. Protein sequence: CASSQSGATVSSYEQYF.

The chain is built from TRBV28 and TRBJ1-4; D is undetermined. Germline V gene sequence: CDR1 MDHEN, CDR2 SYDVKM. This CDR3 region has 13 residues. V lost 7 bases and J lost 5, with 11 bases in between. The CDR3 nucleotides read TGTGCCAGCATGGGCCAGAACAATGAAAAACTGTTTTTT. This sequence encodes CASMGQNNEKLFF. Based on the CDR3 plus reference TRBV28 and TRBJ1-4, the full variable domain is DVKVTQSSRYLVKRTGEKVFLECVQDMDHENMFWYRQDPGLGLRLIYFSYDVKMKEKGDIPEGYSVSREKKERFSLILESASTNQTSMYLCASMGQNNEKLFFGSGTQLSVL.

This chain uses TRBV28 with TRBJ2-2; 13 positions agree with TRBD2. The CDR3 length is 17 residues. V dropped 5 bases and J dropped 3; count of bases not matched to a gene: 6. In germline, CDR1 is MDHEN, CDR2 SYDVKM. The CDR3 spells CASSPGLAGVHTGELFF. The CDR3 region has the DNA TGTGCCAGCAGTCCCGGACTAGCGGGAGTTCACACCGGGGAGCTGTTTTTT.

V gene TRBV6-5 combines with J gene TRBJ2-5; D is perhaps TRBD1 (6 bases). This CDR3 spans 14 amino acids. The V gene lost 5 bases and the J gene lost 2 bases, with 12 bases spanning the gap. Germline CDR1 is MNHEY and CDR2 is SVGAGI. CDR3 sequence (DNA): TGTGCCAGCAGTCAGATCGGGACACAAGAGACCCAGTACTTC. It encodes CASSQIGTQETQYF.

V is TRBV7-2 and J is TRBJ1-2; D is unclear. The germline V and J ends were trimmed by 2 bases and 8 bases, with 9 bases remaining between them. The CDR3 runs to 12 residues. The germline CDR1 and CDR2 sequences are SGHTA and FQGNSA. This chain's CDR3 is CASSLQGLGYTF. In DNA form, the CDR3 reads TGTGCCAGCAGCTTACAAGGTTTGGGCTACACCTTC.

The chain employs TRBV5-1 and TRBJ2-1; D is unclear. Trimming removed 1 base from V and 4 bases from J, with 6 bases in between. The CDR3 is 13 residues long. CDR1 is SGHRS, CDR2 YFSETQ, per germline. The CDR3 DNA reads TGCGCCAGCAGCTTGTCCCGTTACAATGAGCAGTTCTTC. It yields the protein CASSLSRYNEQFF.

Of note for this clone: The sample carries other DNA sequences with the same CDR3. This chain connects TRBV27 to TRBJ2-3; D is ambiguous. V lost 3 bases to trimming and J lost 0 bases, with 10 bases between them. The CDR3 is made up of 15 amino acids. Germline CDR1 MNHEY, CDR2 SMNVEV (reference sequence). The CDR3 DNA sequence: TGTGCCAGCAGTTTGCAGGACCCTAGCACAGATACGCAGTATTTT. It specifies CASSLQDPSTDTQYF.

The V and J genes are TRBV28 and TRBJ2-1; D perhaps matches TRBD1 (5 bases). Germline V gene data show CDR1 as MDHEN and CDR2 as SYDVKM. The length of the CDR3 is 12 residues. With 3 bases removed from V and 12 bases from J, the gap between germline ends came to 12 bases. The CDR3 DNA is TGTGCCAGCAGTTTTCAGGGTGTCTGGCAGTTCTTC. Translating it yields CASSFQGVWQFF.

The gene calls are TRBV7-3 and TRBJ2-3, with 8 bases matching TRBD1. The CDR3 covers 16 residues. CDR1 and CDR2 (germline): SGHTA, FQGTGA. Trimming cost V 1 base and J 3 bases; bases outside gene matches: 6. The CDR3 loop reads CASSLMGQARTDTQYF. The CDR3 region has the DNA TGTGCCAGCAGCTTAATGGGACAGGCCAGGACAGATACGCAGTATTTT. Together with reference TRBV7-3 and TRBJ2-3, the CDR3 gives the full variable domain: GAGVSQTPSNKVTEKGKYVELRCDPISGHTALYWYRQSLGQGPEFLIYFQGTGAADDSGLPNDRFFAVRPEGSVSTLKIQRTERGDSAVYLCASSLMGQARTDTQYFGPGTRLTVL.